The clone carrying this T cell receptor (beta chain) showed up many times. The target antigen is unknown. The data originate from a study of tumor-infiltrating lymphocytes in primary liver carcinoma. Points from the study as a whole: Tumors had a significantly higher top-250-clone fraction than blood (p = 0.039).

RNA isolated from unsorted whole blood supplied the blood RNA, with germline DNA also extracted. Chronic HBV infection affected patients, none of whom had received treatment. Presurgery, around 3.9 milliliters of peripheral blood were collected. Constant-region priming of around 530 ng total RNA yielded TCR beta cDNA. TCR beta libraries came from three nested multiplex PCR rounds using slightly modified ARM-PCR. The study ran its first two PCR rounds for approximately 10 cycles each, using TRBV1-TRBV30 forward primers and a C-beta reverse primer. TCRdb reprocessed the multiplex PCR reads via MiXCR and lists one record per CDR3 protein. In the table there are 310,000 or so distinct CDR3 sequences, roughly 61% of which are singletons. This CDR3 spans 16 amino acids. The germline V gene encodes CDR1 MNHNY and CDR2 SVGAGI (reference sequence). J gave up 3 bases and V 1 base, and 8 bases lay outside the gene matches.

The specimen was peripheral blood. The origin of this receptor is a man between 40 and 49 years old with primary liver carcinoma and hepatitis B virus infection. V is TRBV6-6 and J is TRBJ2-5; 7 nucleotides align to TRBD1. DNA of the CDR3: TGTGCCAGCAGTTACTTATCCCCCGGGACAGAAGAGACCCAGTACTTC. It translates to CASSYLSPGTEETQYF.